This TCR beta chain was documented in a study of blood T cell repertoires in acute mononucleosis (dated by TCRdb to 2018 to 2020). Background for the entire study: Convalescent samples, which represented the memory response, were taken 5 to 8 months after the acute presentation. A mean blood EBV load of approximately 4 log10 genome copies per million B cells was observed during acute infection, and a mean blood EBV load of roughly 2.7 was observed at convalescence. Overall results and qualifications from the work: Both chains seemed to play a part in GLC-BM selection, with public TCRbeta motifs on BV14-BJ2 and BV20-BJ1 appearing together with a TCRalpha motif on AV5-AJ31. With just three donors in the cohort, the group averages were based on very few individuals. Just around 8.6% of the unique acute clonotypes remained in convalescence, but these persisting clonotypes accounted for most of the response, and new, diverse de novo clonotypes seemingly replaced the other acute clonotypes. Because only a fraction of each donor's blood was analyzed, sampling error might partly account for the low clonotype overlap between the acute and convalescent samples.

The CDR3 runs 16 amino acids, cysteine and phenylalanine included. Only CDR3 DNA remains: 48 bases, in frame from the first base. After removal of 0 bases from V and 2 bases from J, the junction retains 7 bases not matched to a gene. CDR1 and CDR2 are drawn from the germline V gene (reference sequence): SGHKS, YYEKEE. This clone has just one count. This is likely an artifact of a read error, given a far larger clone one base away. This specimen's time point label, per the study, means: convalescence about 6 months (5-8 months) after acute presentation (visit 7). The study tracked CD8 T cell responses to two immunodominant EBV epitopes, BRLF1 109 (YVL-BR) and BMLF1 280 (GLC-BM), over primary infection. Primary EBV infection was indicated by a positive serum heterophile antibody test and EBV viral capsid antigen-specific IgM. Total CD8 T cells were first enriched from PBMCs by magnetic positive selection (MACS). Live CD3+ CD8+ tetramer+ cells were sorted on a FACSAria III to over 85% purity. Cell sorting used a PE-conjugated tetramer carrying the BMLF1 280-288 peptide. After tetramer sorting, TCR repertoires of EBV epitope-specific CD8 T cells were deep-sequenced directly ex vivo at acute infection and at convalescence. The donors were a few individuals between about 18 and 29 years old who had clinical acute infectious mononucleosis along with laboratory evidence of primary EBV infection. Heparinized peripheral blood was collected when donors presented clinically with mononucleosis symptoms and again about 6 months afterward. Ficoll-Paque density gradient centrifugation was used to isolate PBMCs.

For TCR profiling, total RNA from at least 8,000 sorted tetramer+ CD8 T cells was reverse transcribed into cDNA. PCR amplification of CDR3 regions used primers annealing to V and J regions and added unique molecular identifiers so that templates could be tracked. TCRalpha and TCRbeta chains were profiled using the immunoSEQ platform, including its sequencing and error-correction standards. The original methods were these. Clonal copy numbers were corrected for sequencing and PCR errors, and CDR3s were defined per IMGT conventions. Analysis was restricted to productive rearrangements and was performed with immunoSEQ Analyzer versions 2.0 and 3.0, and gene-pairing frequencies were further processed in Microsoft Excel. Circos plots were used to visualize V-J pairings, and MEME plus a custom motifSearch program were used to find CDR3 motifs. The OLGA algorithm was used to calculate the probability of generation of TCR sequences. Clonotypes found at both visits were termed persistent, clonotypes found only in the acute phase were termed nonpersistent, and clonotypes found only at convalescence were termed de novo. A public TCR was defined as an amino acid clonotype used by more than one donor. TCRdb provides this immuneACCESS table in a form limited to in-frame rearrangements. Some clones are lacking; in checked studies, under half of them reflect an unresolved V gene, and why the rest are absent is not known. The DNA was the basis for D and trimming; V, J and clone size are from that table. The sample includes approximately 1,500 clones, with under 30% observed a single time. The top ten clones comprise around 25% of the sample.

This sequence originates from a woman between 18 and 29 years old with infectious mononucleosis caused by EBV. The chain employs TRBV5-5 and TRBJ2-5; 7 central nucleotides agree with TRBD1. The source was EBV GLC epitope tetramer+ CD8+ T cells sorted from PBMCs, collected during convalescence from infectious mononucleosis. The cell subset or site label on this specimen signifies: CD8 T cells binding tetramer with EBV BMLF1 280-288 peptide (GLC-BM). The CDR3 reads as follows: CASSLGQGSVQETQYF. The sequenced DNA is TGTGCCAGCAGCTTGGGACAGGGTAGTGTGCAAGAGACCCAGTACTTC. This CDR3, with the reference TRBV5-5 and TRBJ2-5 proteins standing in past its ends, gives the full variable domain DAGVTQSPTHLIKTRGQQVTLRCSPISGHKSVSWYQQVLGQGPQFIFQYYEKEERGRGNFPDRFSARQFPNYSSELNVNALLLGDSALYLCASSLGQGSVQETQYFGPGTRLLVL.